This entry lists 5 T cell receptor beta chains sequenced from one sample in a study of identical twins. One entry per CDR3 protein, called by TCRdb with MiXCR from the 5' RACE reads. This table has 1.5 million to 2 million distinct CDR3 sequences, 32% appearing once. The sample comprised cord blood. The receptors originated from a newborn girl in good health.

V is TRBV12-3 or TRBV12-4 and J is TRBJ2-3; 8 bases align to TRBD1. There are 17 residues in the CDR3. J lost 0 bases, V lost 7 bases, and 12 bases had no gene match. The DNA for the CDR3 is TGTGCCAGCACCAGGACAGGGTACACTCCTAGCACAGATACGCAGTATTTT. Protein sequence: CASTRTGYTPSTDTQYF.

This clonotype was found a few times. The genes are TRBV20-1 and TRBJ1-4; 7 bases are shared with TRBD1. Germline V lookup: CDR1 DFQATT, CDR2 SNEGSKA (reference sequence). The CDR3 runs 17 residues. V shed 0 bases and J 5 bases; nucleotides not matched to a gene: 12. In DNA, the CDR3 is TGCAGTGCTAGAGATCCTCGCAGACAGGGCCTAAATGAAAAACTGTTTTTT. As protein: CSARDPRRQGLNEKLFF.

J is TRBJ2-7 and V is TRBV10-3; TRBD1 is a possible D gene (6 bases). The CDR3 spans 15 residues. Trimming left V 4 bases short and J 7 bases short, with 20 bases between. CDR1 and CDR2 (germline): ENHRY, SYGVKD. CDR3 protein: CAISARGGIGNEQYF. CDR3 in DNA: TGTGCCATCAGTGCCCGAGGGGGAATAGGAAATGAGCAGTACTTC.

On this clonotype: A clone one base away is much larger, so this may be a read error. This sequence joins TRBV3-1 and TRBJ2-7; 13 positions match TRBD2. The germline V gene encodes CDR1 LGHDT and CDR2 YNNKEL (reference sequence). This CDR3 contains 15 residues. CDR3 bases: TGTGCCGGCAGCCAAGGGACTAGCGGGGTTTACGAGCAGTACTTC. This encodes CAGSQGTSGVYEQYF.

This clonotype came up a few times. The V and J genes are TRBV14 and TRBJ2-7; 12 bases align to TRBD2. The V gene end was trimmed by 4 bases and the J gene end by 4 bases; junction bases not matched to a gene: 5. This CDR3 has 15 amino acids. Germline loops: CDR1 SGHDN, CDR2 FVKESK. The CDR3 reads CASSPTSGSLYEQYF. The CDR3 bases are TGTGCCAGCAGCCCGACTAGCGGGAGTTTATACGAGCAGTACTTC.